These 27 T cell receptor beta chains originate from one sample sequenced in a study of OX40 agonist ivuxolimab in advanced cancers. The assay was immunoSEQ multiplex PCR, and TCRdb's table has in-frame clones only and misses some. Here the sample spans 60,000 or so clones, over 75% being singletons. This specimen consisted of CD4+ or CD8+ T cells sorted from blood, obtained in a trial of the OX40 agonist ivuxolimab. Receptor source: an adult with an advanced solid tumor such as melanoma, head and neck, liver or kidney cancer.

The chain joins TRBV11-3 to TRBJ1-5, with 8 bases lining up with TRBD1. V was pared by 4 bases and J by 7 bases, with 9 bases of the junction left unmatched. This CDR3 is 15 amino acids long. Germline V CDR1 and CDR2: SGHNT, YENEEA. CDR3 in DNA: TGTGCCAGCAGCTCTCCGGGACAGGCCCCCCAGCCCCAGCATTTT. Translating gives CASSSPGQAPQPQHF.

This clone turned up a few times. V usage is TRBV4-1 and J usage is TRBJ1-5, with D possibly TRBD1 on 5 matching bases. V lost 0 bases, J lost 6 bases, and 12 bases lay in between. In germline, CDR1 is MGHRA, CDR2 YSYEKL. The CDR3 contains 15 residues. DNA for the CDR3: TGCGCCAGCAGCCAAGAGGCGGGGCGGTTTCAGCCCCAGCATTTT. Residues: CASSQEAGRFQPQHF.

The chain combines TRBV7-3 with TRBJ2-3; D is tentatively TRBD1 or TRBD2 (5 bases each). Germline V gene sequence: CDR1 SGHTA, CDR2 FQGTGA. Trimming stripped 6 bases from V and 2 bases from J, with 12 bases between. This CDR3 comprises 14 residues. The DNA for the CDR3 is TGTGCCAGCAGTCGGGGCGGGTTCACAGATACGCAGTATTTT. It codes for CASSRGGFTDTQYF.

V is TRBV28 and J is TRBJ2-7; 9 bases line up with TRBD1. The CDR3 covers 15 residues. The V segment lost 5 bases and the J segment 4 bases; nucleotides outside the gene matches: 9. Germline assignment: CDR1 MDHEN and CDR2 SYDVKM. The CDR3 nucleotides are TGTGCCAGCAGTGGCCCCGGGACAGGGAGATACGAGCAGTACTTC. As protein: CASSGPGTGRYEQYF.

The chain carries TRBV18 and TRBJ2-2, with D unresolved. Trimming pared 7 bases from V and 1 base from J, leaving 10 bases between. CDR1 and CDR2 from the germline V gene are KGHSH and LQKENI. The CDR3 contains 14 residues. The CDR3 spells CASCANQNTGELFF. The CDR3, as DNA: TGTGCCAGCTGCGCCAACCAGAACACCGGGGAGCTGTTTTTT.

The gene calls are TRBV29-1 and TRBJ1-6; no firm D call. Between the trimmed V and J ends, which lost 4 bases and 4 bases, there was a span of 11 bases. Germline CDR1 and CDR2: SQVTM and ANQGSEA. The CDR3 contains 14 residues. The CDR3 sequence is CSVAQAGYNSPLHF. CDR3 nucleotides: TGCAGCGTTGCGCAAGCGGGTTATAATTCACCCCTCCACTTT.

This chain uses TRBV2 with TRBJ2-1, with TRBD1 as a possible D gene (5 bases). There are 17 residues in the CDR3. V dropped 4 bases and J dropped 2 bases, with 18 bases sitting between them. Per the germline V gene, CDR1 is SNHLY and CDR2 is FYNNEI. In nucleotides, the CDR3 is TGTGCCAGCAGTGCGTCTGTGCCCTCCAGGGCCTACAATGAGCAGTTCTTC. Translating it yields CASSASVPSRAYNEQFF.

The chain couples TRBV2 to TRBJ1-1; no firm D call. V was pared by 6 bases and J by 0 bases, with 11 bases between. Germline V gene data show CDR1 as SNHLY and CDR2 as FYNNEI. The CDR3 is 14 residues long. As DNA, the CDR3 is TGTGCCAGCAGGTGGGTAGGCGTGAACACTGAAGCTTTCTTT. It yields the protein CASRWVGVNTEAFF.

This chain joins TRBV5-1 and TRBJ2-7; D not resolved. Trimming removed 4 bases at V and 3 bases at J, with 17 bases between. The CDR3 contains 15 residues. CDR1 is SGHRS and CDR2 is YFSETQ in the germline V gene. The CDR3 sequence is CASSQPGAKIYEQYF. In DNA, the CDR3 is TGCGCCAGCAGCCAACCGGGTGCGAAGATCTACGAGCAGTACTTC.

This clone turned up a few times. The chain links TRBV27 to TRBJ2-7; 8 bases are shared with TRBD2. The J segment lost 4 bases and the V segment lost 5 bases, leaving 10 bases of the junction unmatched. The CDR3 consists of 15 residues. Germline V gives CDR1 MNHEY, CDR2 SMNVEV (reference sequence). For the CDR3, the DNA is TGTGCCAGCAGTCCCCGGGGGGGGCAGGTTTACGAGCAGTACTTC. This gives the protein CASSPRGGQVYEQYF.

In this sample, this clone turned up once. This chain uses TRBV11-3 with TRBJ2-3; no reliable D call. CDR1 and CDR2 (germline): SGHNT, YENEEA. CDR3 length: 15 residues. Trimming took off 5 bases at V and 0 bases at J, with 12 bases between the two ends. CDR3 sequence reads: CASSPAESSTDTQYF. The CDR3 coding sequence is TGTGCCAGCAGCCCAGCAGAGAGTAGCACAGATACGCAGTATTTT.

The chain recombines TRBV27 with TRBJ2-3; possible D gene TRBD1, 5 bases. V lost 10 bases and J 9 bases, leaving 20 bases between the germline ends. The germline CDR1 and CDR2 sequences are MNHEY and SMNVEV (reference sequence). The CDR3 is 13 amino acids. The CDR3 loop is CATSGADAVTQYF. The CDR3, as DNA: TGTGCCACCTCTGGGGCGGATGCGGTCACGCAGTATTTT.

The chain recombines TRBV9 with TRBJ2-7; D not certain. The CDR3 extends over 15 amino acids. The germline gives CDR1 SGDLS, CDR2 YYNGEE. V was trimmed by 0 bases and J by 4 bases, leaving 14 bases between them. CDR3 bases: TGTGCCAGCAGCGTAGAGCCAGCGATGGGTTACGAGCAGTACTTC. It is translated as CASSVEPAMGYEQYF.

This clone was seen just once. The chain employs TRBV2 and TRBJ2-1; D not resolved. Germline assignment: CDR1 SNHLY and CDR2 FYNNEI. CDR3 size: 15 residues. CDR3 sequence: CAIRPATNSYNEQFF. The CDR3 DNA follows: TGTGCTATAAGGCCAGCGACCAACTCCTACAATGAGCAGTTCTTC. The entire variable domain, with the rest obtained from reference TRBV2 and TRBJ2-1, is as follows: EPEVTQTPSHQVTQMGQEVILRCVPISNHLYFYWYRQILGQKVEFLVSFYNNEISEKSEIFDDQFSVERPDGSNFTLKIRSTKLEDSAMYFCAIRPATNSYNEQFFGPGTRLTVL.

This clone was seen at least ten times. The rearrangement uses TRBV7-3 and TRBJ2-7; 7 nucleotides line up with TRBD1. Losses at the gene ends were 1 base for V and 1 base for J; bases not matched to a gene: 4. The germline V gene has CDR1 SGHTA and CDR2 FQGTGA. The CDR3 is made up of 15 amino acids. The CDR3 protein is CASSLNAGGSYEQYF. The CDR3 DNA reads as TGTGCCAGCAGCTTAAATGCAGGGGGATCCTACGAGCAGTACTTC.

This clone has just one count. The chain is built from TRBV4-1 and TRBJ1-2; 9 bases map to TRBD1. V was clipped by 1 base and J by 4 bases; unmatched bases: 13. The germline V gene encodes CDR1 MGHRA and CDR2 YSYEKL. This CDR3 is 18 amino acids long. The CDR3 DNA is TGCGCCAGCAGCCAAGGGGTTCGTCGACAGGGGGTTTCCTATGGCTACACCTTC. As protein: CASSQGVRRQGVSYGYTF.

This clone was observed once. DNA of the CDR3: TGTGCCAGCAGCCAACTAGCGGGAGGAGGGGCCGGGGAGCTGTTTTTT. As protein: CASSQLAGGGAGELFF. The chain has TRBV27 and TRBJ2-2; 12 bases are a match to TRBD2. The CDR3 consists of 16 residues. Germline loops: CDR1 MNHEY, CDR2 SMNVEV (reference sequence). V lost 6 bases and J lost 6; bases outside the gene matches: 8.

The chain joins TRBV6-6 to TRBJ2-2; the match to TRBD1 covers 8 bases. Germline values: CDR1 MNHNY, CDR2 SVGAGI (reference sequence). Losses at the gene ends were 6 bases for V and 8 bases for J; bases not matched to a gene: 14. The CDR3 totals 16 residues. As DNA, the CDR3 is TGTGCCAGCAGCCCCCAGGGGGCCATAGAAAGGGGGGAGCTGTTTTTT. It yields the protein CASSPQGAIERGELFF.

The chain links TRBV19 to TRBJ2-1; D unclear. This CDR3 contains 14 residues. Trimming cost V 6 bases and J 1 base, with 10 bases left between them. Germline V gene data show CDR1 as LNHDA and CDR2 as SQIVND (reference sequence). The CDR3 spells CASRADESYNEQFF. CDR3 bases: TGTGCCAGTAGGGCAGACGAATCCTACAATGAGCAGTTCTTC.

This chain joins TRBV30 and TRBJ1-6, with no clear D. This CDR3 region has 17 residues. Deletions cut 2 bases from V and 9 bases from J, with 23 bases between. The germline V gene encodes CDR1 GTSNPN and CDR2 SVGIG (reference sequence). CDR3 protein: CAWSIDAGDGSSSPLHF. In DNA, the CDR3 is TGTGCCTGGAGTATAGATGCAGGCGACGGTTCGAGTTCACCCCTCCACTTT.

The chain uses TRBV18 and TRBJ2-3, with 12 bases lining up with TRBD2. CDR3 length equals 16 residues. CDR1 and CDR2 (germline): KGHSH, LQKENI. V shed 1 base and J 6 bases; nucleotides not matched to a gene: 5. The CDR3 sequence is CASSPRPSGGADTQYF. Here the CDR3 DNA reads TGTGCCAGCTCACCACGTCCTAGCGGGGGGGCGGATACGCAGTATTTT.

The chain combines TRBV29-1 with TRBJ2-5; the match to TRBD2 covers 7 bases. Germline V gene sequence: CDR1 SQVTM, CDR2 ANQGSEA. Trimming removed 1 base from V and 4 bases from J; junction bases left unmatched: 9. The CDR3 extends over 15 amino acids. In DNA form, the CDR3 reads TGCAGCGTTGAAGTCCGGCTAGCGGTAGGAGAGACCCAGTACTTC. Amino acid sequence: CSVEVRLAVGETQYF.

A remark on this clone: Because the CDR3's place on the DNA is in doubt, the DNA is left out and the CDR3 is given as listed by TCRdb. This chain's CDR3 is CASRPVGWGTLNTGELFF. This sequence joins TRBV12-2 and TRBJ2-2; the DNA was not used to check the table's D call, TRBD1. TRBV12-2 is an annotated pseudogene. The CDR3 is 18 amino acids long, termini counted.

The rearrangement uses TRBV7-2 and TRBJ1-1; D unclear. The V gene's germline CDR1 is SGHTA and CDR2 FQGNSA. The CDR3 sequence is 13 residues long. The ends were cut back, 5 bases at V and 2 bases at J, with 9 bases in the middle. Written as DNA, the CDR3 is TGTGCCAGCAGCCAGAACAGAAACACTGAAGCTTTCTTT. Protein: CASSQNRNTEAFF. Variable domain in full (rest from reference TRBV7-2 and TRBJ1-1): GAGVSQSPSNKVTEKGKDVELRCDPISGHTALYWYRQSLGQGLEFLIYFQGNSAPDKSGLPSDRFSAERTGGSVSTLTIQRTQQEDSAVYLCASSQNRNTEAFFGQGTRLTVV.

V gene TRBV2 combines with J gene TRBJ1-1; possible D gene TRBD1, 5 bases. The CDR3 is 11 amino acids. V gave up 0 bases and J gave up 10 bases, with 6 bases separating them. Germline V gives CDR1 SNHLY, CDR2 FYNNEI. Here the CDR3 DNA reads TGTGCCAGCAGTGAAGCCGGGGGAGCTTTCTTT. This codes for CASSEAGGAFF.

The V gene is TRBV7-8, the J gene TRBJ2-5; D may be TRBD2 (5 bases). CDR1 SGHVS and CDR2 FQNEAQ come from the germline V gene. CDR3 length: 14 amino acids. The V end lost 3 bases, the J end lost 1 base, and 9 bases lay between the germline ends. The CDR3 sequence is CASSFGGPQETQYF. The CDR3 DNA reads TGTGCCAGCAGCTTTGGAGGCCCCCAAGAGACCCAGTACTTC.

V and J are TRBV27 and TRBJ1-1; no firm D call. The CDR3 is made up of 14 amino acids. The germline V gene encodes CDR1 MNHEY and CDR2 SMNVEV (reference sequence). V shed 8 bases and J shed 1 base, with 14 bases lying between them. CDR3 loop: CASLGRVGNTEAFF. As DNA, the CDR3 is TGTGCCAGCCTCGGAAGGGTAGGGAACACTGAAGCTTTCTTT.